The T cell receptor (beta chain) under discussion was sequenced for a study of blood T cell repertoires in COVID-19. Germline V gives CDR1 SGHNT, CDR2 YENEEA. V trimming: 5 bases; J trimming: 5 bases; junction bases outside the gene matches: 9. The CDR3 has 15 amino acids. TCRdb's table, derived via immunoSEQ multiplex PCR, lists solely in-frame clones and lacks some. Found here are 300,000 to 350,000 clones, approximately 91% of them singletons; the top ten hold over 1%. The chain links TRBV11-3 to TRBJ2-7; TRBD1 matches 10 bases. What was sequenced was PBMCs or T cells enriched from blood (not recorded which). The TCR was taken from a woman in her twenties or thirties who had been exposed to COVID-19. The CDR3 sequence is CASSPRTGGFDEQYF. CDR3 nucleotides: TGTGCCAGCAGCCCACGGACAGGGGGTTTCGACGAGCAGTACTTC.